This entry describes one TCR beta chain. Its cognate antigen is unknown. This record belongs to a study of OX40 agonist ivuxolimab in advanced cancers. Across the whole study: The patients got ivuxolimab, which is an agonistic anti-OX40 (CD134) antibody. Each dose-escalation patient presented with hepatocellular carcinoma, melanoma, renal cell or head and neck cancer.

Whole-study findings and limits: Averaged across samples, CD8+ T cells carried more expanded clones than CD4+ did.

Using immunoSEQ multiplex PCR, the repertoire was profiled, and TCRdb retains in-frame clones only, with some absent. Of fewer than 45,000 clones in the sample, around 89% are singletons; the top ten hold over 10%. The CDR3 consists of 15 residues. Germline CDR1 LNHDA, CDR2 SQIVND (reference sequence). Trimming at V came to 5 bases and at J to 5 bases, leaving 8 bases not matched to a gene. This TCR derives from an adult with an advanced solid tumor such as melanoma, head and neck, liver or kidney cancer. The chain recombines TRBV19 with TRBJ1-5; TRBD1 matches at 8 bases. Sample: CD4+ or CD8+ T cells sorted from blood, taken in a trial of the OX40 agonist ivuxolimab. CDR3 amino acids: CASSVSDRVHQPQHF. For the CDR3, the DNA is TGTGCCAGTAGTGTCTCGGACAGGGTCCATCAGCCCCAGCATTTT. The full variable domain, rest sourced from reference TRBV19 and TRBJ1-5, is DGGITQSPKYLFRKEGQNVTLSCEQNLNHDAMYWYRQDPGQGLRLIYYSQIVNDFQKGDIAEGYSVSREKKESFPLTVTSAQKNPTAFYLCASSVSDRVHQPQHFGDGTRLSIL.